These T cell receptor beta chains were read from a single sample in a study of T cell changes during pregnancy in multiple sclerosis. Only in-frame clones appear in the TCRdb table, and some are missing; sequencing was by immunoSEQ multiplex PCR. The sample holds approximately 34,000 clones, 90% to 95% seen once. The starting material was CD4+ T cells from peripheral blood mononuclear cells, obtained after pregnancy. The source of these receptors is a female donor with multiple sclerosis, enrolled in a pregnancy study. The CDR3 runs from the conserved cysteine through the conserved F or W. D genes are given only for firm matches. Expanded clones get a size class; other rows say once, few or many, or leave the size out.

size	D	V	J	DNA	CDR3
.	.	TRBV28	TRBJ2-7	TGTGCCAGCAGTTCATCCCGAACAGAAAAATTCTACGAGCAGTACTTC	CASSSSRTEKFYEQYF
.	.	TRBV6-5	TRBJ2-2	TGTGCCAGCAGTTTGGACAGACTCTGGAGCACCGGGGAGCTGTTTTTT	CASSLDRLWSTGELFF
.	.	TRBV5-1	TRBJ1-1	TGCGCCAGCAGAAGTTACGTGGCGGGGAACACTGAAGCTTTCTTT	CASRSYVAGNTEAFF
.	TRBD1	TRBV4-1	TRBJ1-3	TGCGCCAGCAGCCTTACCGGGACAGGGGGAGGAAACACCATATATTTT	CASSLTGTGGGNTIYF
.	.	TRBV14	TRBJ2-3	TGTGCCAGCAGCCTGACACCGCGGGGCACGCAGTATTTT	CASSLTPRGTQYF
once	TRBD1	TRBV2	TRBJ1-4	TGTGCCAGCAGACCCGCGCGCCGGGACAGGGGGGAAAAACTGTTTTTT	CASRPARRDRGEKLFF
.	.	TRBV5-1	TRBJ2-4	TGCGCCAGCAGCGAAGGAGGTCGAGCCAAAAACATTCAGTACTTC	CASSEGGRAKNIQYF
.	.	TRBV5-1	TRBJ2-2	TGCGCCAGCAGCCCAGGGAATGGGTTTCCCGGGGAGCTGTTTTTT	CASSPGNGFPGELFF
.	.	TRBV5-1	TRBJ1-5	TGCGCCAGCAGCTTGGATGGGCTAAGTCAGCCCCAGCATTTT	CASSLDGLSQPQHF
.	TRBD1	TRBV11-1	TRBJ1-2	TGTGCCAGCAGCCCCTCGGAGGGGGCGGGAGGCTACACCTTC	CASSPSEGAGGYTF
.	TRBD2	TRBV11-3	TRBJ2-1	TGTGCCAGCAGCCCGTGGGCTAGCGGCTACAATGAGCAGTTCTTC	CASSPWASGYNEQFF
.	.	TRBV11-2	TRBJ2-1	TGTGCCAGCAGCTTAAGACTGCAAAACAATGAGCAGTTCTTC	CASSLRLQNNEQFF
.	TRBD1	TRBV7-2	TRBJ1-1	TGTGCCAGCAGCTTGTCAGGGGGCAACACTGAAGCTTTCTTT	CASSLSGGNTEAFF
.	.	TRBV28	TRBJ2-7	TGTGCCAGCAGTTTAGCCAGGGCGGTGAACGAGCAGTACTTC	CASSLARAVNEQYF
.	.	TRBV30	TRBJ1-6	TGTGCCTGGACTCTAGGGGGTGGCTCACCCCTCCACTTT	CAWTLGGGSPLHF
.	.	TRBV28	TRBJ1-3	TGTGCCAGCAGTTCGGAGGGAAACACCATATATTTT	CASSSEGNTIYF